These 20 T cell receptor beta chains were all obtained from the same sample, sequenced in a study of cytomegalovirus exposure and HLA in healthy donors. Primers for the PCR totalled 60 Vbeta and 13 Jbeta. Profiled with immunoSEQ multiplex PCR; TCRdb holds only in-frame clones, not every one. The table records about 86,000 clones, 70% to 80% of them present only once. The sample taken for sequencing was PBMCs. The source of these receptors is a man in his 60s in good health and CMV-seronegative.

This clone has a handful of counts. The chain employs TRBV7-9 and TRBJ2-7; 9 nucleotides line up with TRBD1. V shed 3 bases and J 6 bases; nucleotides not matched to a gene: 3. There are 13 residues in the CDR3. Germline assignment: CDR1 SEHNR and CDR2 FQNEAQ (reference sequence). This chain's CDR3 is CASSLGTGTEQYF. The CDR3 DNA reads as TGTGCCAGCAGCTTGGGGACAGGGACCGAGCAGTACTTC. The whole variable domain, remainder taken from reference TRBV7-9 and TRBJ2-7, is DTGVSQNPRHKITKRGQNVTFRCDPISEHNRLYWYRQTLGQGPEFLTYFQNEAQLEKSRLLSDRFSAERPKGSFSTLEIQRTEQGDSAMYLCASSLGTGTEQYFGPGTRLTVT.

The chain recombines TRBV7-2 with TRBJ2-3; 9 bases are a match to TRBD2. The CDR3 is 14 residues long. V trimming: 1 base; J trimming: 9 bases; junction bases outside the gene matches: 5. Looked up from germline, CDR1 is SGHTA and CDR2 is FQGNSA. The CDR3 DNA reads TGTGCCAGCAGCTTAGGGCTAGCGGGGCTAACGCAGTATTTT. Translating gives CASSLGLAGLTQYF.

The rearrangement uses TRBV9 and TRBJ2-7; 10 bases align to TRBD2. Trimming at V came to 0 bases and at J to 3 bases, leaving 15 bases not matched to a gene. From germline, CDR1 is SGDLS and CDR2 YYNGEE. There are 19 residues in the CDR3. DNA for the CDR3: TGTGCCAGCAGCGTAGGGTTAACTAGCGGGACGACTACCTTCTACGAGCAGTACTTC. It yields the protein CASSVGLTSGTTTFYEQYF.

This clone turned up a few times. The chain carries TRBV19 and TRBJ2-7; 7 bases align to TRBD2. The CDR3 consists of 13 residues. Germline values: CDR1 LNHDA, CDR2 SQIVND (reference sequence). The V gene end was trimmed by 5 bases and the J gene end by 2 bases; junction bases not matched to a gene: 3. CDR3 DNA: TGTGCCAGTAGTCGGACTAGTGCCTACGAGCAGTACTTC. This sequence encodes CASSRTSAYEQYF.

In its sample, this clone was seen a few times. J is TRBJ2-7 and V is TRBV7-2; 12 bases are shared with TRBD2. Germline V gene data show CDR1 as SGHTA and CDR2 as FQGNSA. V shed 5 bases and J 5 bases; nucleotides not matched to a gene: 10. This CDR3 has 16 residues. CDR3 nucleotides: TGTGCCAGCAGCACATTTACTAGCGGGGGGTCCCACGAGCAGTACTTC. Encoded protein: CASSTFTSGGSHEQYF. Drawing the rest from reference TRBV7-2 and TRBJ2-7, the complete variable domain is GAGVSQSPSNKVTEKGKDVELRCDPISGHTALYWYRQSLGQGLEFLIYFQGNSAPDKSGLPSDRFSAERTGGSVSTLTIQRTQQEDSAVYLCASSTFTSGGSHEQYFGPGTRLTVT.

The chain recombines TRBV7-2 with TRBJ2-7; D call uncertain. The CDR3 totals 14 residues. CDR1 is SGHTA and CDR2 is FQGNSA in the germline V gene. V shed 0 bases and J shed 6 bases, with 12 bases lying between them. The DNA for the CDR3 is TGTGCCAGCAGCTTAGCCCTAGGTGTTGCCGAGCAGTACTTC. Translated: CASSLALGVAEQYF.

This chain uses TRBV7-8 with TRBJ1-2; no firm D call. The V gene's germline CDR1 is SGHVS and CDR2 FQNEAQ. V was trimmed by 2 bases and J by 8 bases, leaving 9 bases between them. The CDR3 sequence is 12 residues long. The CDR3 DNA is TGTGCCAGCAGCTTACTCGGGATGGGCTACACCTTC. Protein: CASSLLGMGYTF.

V is TRBV7-6 and J is TRBJ2-7; TRBD1 matches 10 bases. Per germline, CDR1 SGHVS and CDR2 FNYEAQ. V lost 5 bases and J lost 2; bases outside the gene matches: 6. This CDR3 is 15 amino acids long. CDR3: CASSTRQGATYEQYF. CDR3 sequence (DNA): TGTGCCAGCAGCACCCGACAGGGGGCGACCTACGAGCAGTACTTC.

The chain couples TRBV6-1 to TRBJ1-4; D may be TRBD1 (6 bases). The CDR3 consists of 15 residues. Germline assignment: CDR1 MNHNS and CDR2 SASEGT. V was trimmed by 6 bases and J by 0 bases, leaving 11 bases between them. DNA for the CDR3: TGTGCCAGCAGCTCAGGGGACGCAACTAATGAAAAACTGTTTTTT. It specifies CASSSGDATNEKLFF.

This chain links TRBV6-1 with TRBJ2-5; no definite D call. V was trimmed by 1 base and J by 4 bases, leaving 7 bases between them. Germline CDR1 reads MNHNS; CDR2 reads SASEGT. This CDR3 has 13 amino acids. CDR3 nucleotides: TGTGCCAGCAGTGAAGGTGAGCGAGAGACCCAGTACTTC. This translates into CASSEGERETQYF.

The rearrangement joins TRBV5-6 to TRBJ2-2; 12 bases are shared with TRBD2. Germline lookup yields CDR1 SGHDT and CDR2 YYEEEE. The CDR3 consists of 16 residues. The trim removed 3 bases at V and 5 bases at J, leaving 5 bases unmatched. CDR3 loop: CASSSLAGGRTGELFF. The CDR3 DNA follows: TGTGCCAGCAGCTCCCTAGCGGGAGGGCGAACCGGGGAGCTGTTTTTT. Full variable domain (outside the CDR3, taken from reference TRBV5-6 and TRBJ2-2): DAGVTQSPTHLIKTRGQQVTLRCSPKSGHDTVSWYQQALGQGPQFIFQYYEEEERQRGNFPDRFSGHQFPNYSSELNVNALLLGDSALYLCASSSLAGGRTGELFFGEGSRLTVL.

This chain connects TRBV28 to TRBJ2-7, with 9 bases aligning to TRBD1. Germline CDR1 reads MDHEN; CDR2 reads SYDVKM. The length of the CDR3 is 14 residues. Unmatched junction bases numbered 6, after V lost 6 bases and J lost 3 bases. The CDR3 region is CASRTGTGIYEQYF. CDR3 bases: TGTGCCAGCAGGACCGGGACAGGGATCTACGAGCAGTACTTC. Full variable domain (outside the CDR3, taken from reference TRBV28 and TRBJ2-7): DVKVTQSSRYLVKRTGEKVFLECVQDMDHENMFWYRQDPGLGLRLIYFSYDVKMKEKGDIPEGYSVSREKKERFSLILESASTNQTSMYLCASRTGTGIYEQYFGPGTRLTVT.

This clone was counted once. The chain employs TRBV19 and TRBJ2-5; 9 bases fit TRBD1. Germline loops: CDR1 LNHDA, CDR2 SQIVND (reference sequence). This CDR3 comprises 15 residues. V lost 3 bases, J lost 4 bases, and 6 bases stayed unmatched. The CDR3 coding sequence is TGTGCCAGTAGTATGGGGACAGGGACGCGAGAGACCCAGTACTTC. Protein: CASSMGTGTRETQYF.

This clone has just a few counts. The rearrangement uses TRBV9 and TRBJ2-1, with 12 nucleotides matching TRBD2. Trimming removed 1 base from V and 6 bases from J; junction bases left unmatched: 2. Per germline, CDR1 SGDLS and CDR2 YYNGEE. This CDR3 has 15 amino acids. The DNA of the CDR3 is TGTGCCAGCAGCGTACTAGCGGGGGGGGTCAATGAGCAGTTCTTC. This translates into CASSVLAGGVNEQFF.

The table lists this clone with many counts. V gene TRBV5-6 combines with J gene TRBJ1-4; D is ambiguous. Looked up from germline, CDR1 is SGHDT and CDR2 is YYEEEE. CDR3 length: 13 residues. Trimming pared 0 bases from V and 9 bases from J, leaving 9 bases between. CDR3 amino acids: CASSLGAGQKLFF. The CDR3 DNA sequence: TGTGCCAGCAGCTTGGGGGCAGGCCAAAAACTGTTTTTT.

This chain links TRBV7-2 with TRBJ2-7; 11 bases are shared with TRBD2. The germline CDR1 and CDR2 sequences are SGHTA and FQGNSA. Unmatched junction bases numbered 6, after V lost 1 base and J lost 1 base. This CDR3 spans 17 amino acids. The CDR3: CASSLDLAGGLSYEQYF. CDR3 sequence (DNA): TGTGCCAGCAGCTTAGATCTAGCGGGAGGCTTATCCTACGAGCAGTACTTC.

V and J are TRBV18 and TRBJ1-5; 8 bases align to TRBD1. The ends lost 0 bases at V and 2 bases at J; junction bases unmatched: 6. Germline-derived CDR1 and CDR2 are KGHSH and LQKENI. The CDR3 is 17 amino acids. The CDR3 DNA reads as TGTGCCAGCTCACCACCAACAAGGACAGGGCGCAATCAGCCCCAGCATTTT. This translates into CASSPPTRTGRNQPQHF.

CDR3 bases: TGTGCCAGCTCACCATGGTCAGGGGGCTTTTACGAGCAGTACTTC. Protein: CASSPWSGGFYEQYF. V gene TRBV18 combines with J gene TRBJ2-7; 8 bases map to TRBD1. This CDR3 region has 15 residues. The ends lost 2 bases at V and 4 bases at J; junction bases unmatched: 7. The V gene's germline CDR1 is KGHSH and CDR2 LQKENI.

V gene TRBV11-2 combines with J gene TRBJ2-3; D not resolved. This CDR3 comprises 14 residues. Germline lookup yields CDR1 SGHAT and CDR2 FQNNGV. With 5 bases removed from V and 0 bases from J, the gap between germline ends came to 9 bases. The CDR3 bases are TGTGCCAGCAGCGGTGCGATAAGCACAGATACGCAGTATTTT. It translates to CASSGAISTDTQYF. The full variable domain, in which reference TRBV11-2 and TRBJ2-3 provide the parts outside the CDR3, is EAGVAQSPRYKIIEKRQSVAFWCNPISGHATLYWYQQILGQGPKLLIQFQNNGVVDDSQLPKDRFSAERLKGVDSTLKIQPAKLEDSAVYLCASSGAISTDTQYFGPGTRLTVL.

A few counts support this clone. The J gene is TRBJ2-7, the V gene TRBV11-3, with D tentatively TRBD1 (5 bases). There are 15 residues in the CDR3. Germline assignment: CDR1 SGHNT and CDR2 YENEEA. V lost 0 bases and J lost 3, with 12 bases in between. As DNA, the CDR3 is TGTGCCAGCAGCTTAGATGGCGGACAAAACTACGAGCAGTACTTC. The encoded protein is CASSLDGGQNYEQYF.